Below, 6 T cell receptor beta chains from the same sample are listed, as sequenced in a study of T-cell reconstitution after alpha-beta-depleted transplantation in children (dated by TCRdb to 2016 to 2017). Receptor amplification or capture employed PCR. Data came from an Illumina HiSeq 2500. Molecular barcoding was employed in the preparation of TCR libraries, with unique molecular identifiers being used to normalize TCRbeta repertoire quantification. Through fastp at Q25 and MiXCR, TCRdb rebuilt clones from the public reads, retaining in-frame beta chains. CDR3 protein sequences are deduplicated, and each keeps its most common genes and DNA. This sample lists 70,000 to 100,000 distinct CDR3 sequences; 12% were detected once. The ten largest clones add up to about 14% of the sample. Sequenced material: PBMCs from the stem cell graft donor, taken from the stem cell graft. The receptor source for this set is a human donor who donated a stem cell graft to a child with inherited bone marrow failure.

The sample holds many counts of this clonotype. Written as DNA, the CDR3 is TGCGCCAGCAGCCCGACAGGACAGCGCAACTATGGCTACACCTTC. It translates to CASSPTGQRNYGYTF. The chain carries TRBV4-1 and TRBJ1-2; a possible D gene is TRBD1 (6 bases). The germline CDR1 and CDR2 sequences are MGHRA and YSYEKL. The ends were cut back, 4 bases at V and 2 bases at J, with 14 bases in the middle. The CDR3 has 15 amino acids.

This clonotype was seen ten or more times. CDR3 DNA: TGTGCCAGCCGGGGGGGCGAGGAGACCCAGTACTTC. It translates to CASRGGEETQYF. The rearrangement links TRBV7-2 to TRBJ2-5; 8 bases map to TRBD2. Germline assignment: CDR1 SGHTA and CDR2 FQGNSA. V shed 8 bases and J 5 bases; nucleotides not matched to a gene: 4. CDR3 length: 12 amino acids.

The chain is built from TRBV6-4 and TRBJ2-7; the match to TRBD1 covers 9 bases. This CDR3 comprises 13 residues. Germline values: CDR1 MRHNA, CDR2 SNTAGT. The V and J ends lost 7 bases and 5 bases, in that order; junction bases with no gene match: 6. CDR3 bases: TGTGCCAGCAACGGACAGGGGTGGCACGAGCAGTACTTC. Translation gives CASNGQGWHEQYF.

The CDR3 sequence: CASRKSGPKYNEQFF. CDR3 in DNA: TGTGCCAGCAGAAAGAGCGGGCCAAAATACAATGAGCAGTTCTTC. V usage is TRBV2 and J usage is TRBJ2-1; perhaps TRBD2 as D (6 bases). V gave up 6 bases and J gave up 4 bases, with 16 bases separating them. The CDR3 has 15 residues. Germline CDR1 is SNHLY and CDR2 is FYNNEI.

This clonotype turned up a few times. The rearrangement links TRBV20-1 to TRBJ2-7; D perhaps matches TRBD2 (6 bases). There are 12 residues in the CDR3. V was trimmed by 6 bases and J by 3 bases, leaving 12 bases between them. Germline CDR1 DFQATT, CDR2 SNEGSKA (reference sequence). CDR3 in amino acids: CSASGEYYEQYF. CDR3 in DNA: TGCAGTGCGTCGGGGGAGTACTACGAGCAGTACTTC.

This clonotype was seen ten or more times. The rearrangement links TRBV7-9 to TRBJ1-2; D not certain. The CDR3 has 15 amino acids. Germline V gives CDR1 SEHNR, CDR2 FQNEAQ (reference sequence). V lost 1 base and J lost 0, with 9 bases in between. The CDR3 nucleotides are TGTGCCAGCAGCTTAGGAGACCCAGCTAACTATGGCTACACCTTC. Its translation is CASSLGDPANYGYTF.